This T cell receptor beta chain was profiled in a study of blood T cell repertoires in COVID-19. On the study more broadly: T cells, B-cell-depleted T cells, or PBMCs provided the cDNA or gDNA that served as material.

This CDR3 is built from 15 residues. Per the germline V gene, CDR1 is SGDLS and CDR2 is YYNGEE. Unmatched junction bases numbered 6, after V lost 0 bases and J lost 5 bases. Original handling: Nucleated cell counts were estimated from reference gene primer amplification. Sequenced by immunoSEQ multiplex PCR; TCRdb stores in-frame clones only, minus some. Clone size and V and J calls were adopted from that table, with D and trimming inferred from the DNA. Here the sample spans 100,000 or so clones, 70% to 90% being singletons. The specimen sequenced was peripheral blood. The sequence was collected from a woman in her sixties in a cohort sampled during active or convalescent COVID-19. The J gene is TRBJ2-5, the V gene TRBV9, with 8 bases matching TRBD1. CDR3 region: CASSVVAGGGETQYF. CDR3 DNA: TGTGCCAGCAGCGTAGTGGCAGGGGGCGGGGAGACCCAGTACTTC.